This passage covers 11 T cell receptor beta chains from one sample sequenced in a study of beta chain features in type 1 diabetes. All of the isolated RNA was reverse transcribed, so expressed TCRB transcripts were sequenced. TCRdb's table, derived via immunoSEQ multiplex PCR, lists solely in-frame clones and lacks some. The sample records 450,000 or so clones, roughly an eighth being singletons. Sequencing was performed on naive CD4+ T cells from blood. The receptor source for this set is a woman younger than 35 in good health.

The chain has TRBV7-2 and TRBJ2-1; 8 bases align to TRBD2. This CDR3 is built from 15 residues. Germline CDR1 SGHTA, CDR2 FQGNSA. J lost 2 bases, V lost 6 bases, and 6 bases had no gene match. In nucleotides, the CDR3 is TGTGCCAGCAGAGTCGGGGGGGACACCTACAATGAGCAGTTCTTC. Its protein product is CASRVGGDTYNEQFF. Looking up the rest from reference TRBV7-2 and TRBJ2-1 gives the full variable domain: GAGVSQSPSNKVTEKGKDVELRCDPISGHTALYWYRQSLGQGLEFLIYFQGNSAPDKSGLPSDRFSAERTGGSVSTLTIQRTQQEDSAVYLCASRVGGDTYNEQFFGPGTRLTVL.

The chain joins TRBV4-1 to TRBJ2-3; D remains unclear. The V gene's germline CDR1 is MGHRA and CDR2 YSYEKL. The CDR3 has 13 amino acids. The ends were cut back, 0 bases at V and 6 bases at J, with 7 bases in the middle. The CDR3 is CASSQEVSDTQYF. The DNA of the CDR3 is TGCGCCAGCAGCCAAGAGGTCTCCGATACGCAGTATTTT.

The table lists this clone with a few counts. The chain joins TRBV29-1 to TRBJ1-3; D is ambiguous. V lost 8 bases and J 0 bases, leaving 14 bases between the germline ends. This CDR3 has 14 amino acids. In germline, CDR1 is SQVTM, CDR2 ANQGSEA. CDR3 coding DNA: TGCAGCACCGCGGCGGGCCACTCTGGAAACACCATATATTTT. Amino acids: CSTAAGHSGNTIYF.

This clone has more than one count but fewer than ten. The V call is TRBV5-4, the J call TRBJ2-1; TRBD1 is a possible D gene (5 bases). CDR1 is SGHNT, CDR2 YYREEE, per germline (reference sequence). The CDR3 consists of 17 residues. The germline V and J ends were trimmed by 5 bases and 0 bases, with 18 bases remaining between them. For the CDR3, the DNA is TGTGCCAGCAGTCCAGCGCAGGGTAGAAGCTCCTACAATGAGCAGTTCTTC. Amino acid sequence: CASSPAQGRSSYNEQFF.

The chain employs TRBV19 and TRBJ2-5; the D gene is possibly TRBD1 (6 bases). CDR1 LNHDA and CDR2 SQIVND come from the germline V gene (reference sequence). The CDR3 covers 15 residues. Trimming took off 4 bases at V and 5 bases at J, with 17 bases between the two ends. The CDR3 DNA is TGTGCCAGTAGTACCGATAGGGGGAGCCGGGAGACCCAGTACTTC. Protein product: CASSTDRGSRETQYF.

The CDR3 DNA reads as TGTGCCAGCAGTAGCCAGCTGAACACTGAAGCTTTCTTT. Translation gives CASSSQLNTEAFF. This chain joins TRBV14 and TRBJ1-1; the D is unclear. Germline V gives CDR1 SGHDN, CDR2 FVKESK. The CDR3 covers 13 residues. The V gene lost 6 bases and the J gene lost 0 bases, with 8 bases spanning the gap.

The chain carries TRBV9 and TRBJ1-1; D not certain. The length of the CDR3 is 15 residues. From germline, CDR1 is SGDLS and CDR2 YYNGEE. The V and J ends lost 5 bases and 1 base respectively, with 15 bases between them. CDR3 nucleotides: TGTGCCAGCAGTGACGCGGGCTCGCAGAACACTGAAGCTTTCTTT. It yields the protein CASSDAGSQNTEAFF.

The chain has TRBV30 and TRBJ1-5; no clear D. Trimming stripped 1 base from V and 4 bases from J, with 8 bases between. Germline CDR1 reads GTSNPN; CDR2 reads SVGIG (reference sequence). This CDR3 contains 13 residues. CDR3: CAWSGGINQPQHF. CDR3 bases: TGTGCCTGGAGTGGGGGAATTAATCAGCCCCAGCATTTT. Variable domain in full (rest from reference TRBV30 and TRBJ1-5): SQTIHQWPATLVQPVGSPLSLECTVEGTSNPNLYWYRQAAGRGLQLLFYSVGIGQISSEVPQNLSASRPQDRQFILSSKKLLLSDSGFYLCAWSGGINQPQHFGDGTRLSIL.

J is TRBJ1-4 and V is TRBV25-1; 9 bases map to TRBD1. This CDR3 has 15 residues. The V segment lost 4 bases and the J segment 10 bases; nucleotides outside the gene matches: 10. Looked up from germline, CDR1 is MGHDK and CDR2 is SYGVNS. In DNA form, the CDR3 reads TGTGCCAGCAGTGGCACAGGGGGCGCGTTCGGAAAACTGTTTTTT. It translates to CASSGTGGAFGKLFF.

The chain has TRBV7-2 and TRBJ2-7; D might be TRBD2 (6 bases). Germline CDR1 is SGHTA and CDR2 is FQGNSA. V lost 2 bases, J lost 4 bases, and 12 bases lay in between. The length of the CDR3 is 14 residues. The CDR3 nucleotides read TGTGCCAGCAGCTTAAGCGGGCCGTTTTACGAGCAGTACTTC. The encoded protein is CASSLSGPFYEQYF.

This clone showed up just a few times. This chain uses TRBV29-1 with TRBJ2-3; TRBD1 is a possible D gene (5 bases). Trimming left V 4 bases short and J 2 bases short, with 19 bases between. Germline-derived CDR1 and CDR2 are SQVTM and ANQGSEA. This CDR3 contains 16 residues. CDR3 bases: TGCAGCGTTGGCCGGTTTGCAGGGTCGACCACAGATACGCAGTATTTT. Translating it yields CSVGRFAGSTTDTQYF.